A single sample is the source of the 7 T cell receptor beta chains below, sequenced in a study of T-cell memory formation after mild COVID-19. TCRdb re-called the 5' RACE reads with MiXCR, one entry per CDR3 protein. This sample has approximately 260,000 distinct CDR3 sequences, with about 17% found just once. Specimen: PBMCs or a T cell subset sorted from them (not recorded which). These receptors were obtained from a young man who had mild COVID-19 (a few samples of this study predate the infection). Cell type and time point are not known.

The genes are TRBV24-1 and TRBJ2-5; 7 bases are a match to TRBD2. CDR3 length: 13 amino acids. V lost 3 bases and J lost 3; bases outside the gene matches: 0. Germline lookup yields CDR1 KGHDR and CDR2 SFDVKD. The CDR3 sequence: CATSDGGEETQYF. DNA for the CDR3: TGTGCCACCAGTGATGGGGGGGAAGAGACCCAGTACTTC.

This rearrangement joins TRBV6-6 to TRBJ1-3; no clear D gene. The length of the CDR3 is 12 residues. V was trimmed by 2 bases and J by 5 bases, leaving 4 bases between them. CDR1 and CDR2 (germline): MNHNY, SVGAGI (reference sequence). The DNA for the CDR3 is TGTGCCAGCAGTTACGGGCGAAACACCATATATTTT. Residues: CASSYGRNTIYF.

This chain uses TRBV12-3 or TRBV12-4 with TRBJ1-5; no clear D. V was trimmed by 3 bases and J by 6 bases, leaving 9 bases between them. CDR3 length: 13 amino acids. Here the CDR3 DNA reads TGTGCCAGCAGTTTGTCAGCTCCTCAGCCCCAGCATTTT. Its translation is CASSLSAPQPQHF.

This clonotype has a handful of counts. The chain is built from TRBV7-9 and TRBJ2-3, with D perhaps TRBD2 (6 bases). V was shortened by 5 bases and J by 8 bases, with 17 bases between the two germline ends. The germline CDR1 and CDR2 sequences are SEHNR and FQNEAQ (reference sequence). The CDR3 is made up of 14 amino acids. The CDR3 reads CASSPVGGVGTQYF. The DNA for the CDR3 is TGTGCCAGCAGCCCCGTCGGAGGGGTCGGTACGCAGTATTTT.

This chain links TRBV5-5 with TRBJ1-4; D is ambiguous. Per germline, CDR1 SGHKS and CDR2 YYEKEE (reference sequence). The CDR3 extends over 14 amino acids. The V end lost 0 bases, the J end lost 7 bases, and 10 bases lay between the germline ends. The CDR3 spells CASSLEWGSEKLFF. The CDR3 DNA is TGTGCCAGCAGCTTGGAGTGGGGAAGTGAAAAACTGTTTTTT.

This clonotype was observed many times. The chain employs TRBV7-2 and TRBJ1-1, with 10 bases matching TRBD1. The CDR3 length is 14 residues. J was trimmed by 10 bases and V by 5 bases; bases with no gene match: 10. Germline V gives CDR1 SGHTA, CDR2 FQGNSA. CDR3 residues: CASSPLGTGVSAFF. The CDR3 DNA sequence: TGTGCCAGCAGCCCACTTGGGACAGGGGTTTCAGCTTTCTTT.

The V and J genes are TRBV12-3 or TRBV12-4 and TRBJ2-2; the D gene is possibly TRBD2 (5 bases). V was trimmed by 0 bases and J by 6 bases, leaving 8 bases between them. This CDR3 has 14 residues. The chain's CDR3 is CASSLAGLSGELFF. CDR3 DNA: TGTGCCAGCAGTTTAGCCGGACTGTCCGGGGAGCTGTTTTTT.